This T cell receptor (beta chain) was captured by sequencing in a study of tumor-infiltrating lymphocytes in localized non-small cell lung cancer. Study in general: Several tumor histologies, both smoking statuses, and some post-neoadjuvant chemotherapy samples were included. Resected tumor was paired with non-adjacent uninvolved lung from the same patient. Overall study results and limits: TCR sequencing covered a subset of patients with enough tissue. Compared with uninvolved lung, tumors showed higher T cell infiltration by TCRbeta sequencing.

The trim removed 5 bases at V and 7 bases at J, leaving 4 bases unmatched. In germline, CDR1 is SGHAT, CDR2 FQNNGV. CDR3 length: 13 amino acids. For this clone: The antigen remains unidentified.

Only in-frame clones appear in the TCRdb table, and some are missing; sequencing was by immunoSEQ multiplex PCR. The sample includes about 16,000 clones, roughly 80% of them seen just once. The receptor was isolated from a human donor with non-small cell lung cancer. The chain is built from TRBV11-2 and TRBJ1-4; 7 nucleotides agree with TRBD1. Sequencing was carried out using lung tumor tissue. CDR3 loop: CASSTDRAEKLFF. The CDR3 bases are TGTGCCAGCAGCACAGACAGGGCTGAAAAACTGTTTTTT.